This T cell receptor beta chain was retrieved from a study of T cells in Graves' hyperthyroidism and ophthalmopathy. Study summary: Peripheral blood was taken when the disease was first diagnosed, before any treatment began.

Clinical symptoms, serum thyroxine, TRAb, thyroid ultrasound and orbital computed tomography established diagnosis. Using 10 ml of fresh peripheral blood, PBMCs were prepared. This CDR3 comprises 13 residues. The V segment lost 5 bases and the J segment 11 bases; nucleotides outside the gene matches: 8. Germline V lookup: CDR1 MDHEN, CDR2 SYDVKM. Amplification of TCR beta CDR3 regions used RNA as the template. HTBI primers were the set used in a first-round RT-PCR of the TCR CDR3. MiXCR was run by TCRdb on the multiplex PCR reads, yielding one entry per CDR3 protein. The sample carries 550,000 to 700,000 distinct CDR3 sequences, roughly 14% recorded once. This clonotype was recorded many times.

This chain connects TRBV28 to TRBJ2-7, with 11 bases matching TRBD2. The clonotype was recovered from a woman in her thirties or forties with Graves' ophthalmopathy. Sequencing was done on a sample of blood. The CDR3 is CASSTTLTSGEYF. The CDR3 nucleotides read TGTGCCAGCAGTACGACCCTGACTAGCGGGGAGTACTTC.